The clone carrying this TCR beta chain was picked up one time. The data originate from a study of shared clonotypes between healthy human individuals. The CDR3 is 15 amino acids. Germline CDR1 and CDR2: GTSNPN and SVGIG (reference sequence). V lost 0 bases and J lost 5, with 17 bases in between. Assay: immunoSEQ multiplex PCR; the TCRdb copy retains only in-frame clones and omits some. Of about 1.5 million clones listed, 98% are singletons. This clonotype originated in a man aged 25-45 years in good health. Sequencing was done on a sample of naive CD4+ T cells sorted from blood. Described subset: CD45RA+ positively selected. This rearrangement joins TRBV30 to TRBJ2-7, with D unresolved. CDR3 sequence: CAWSVRSLAFDEQYF. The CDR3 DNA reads TGTGCCTGGAGTGTACGGAGCTTGGCCTTCGACGAGCAGTACTTC.